This passage covers 24 T cell receptor beta chains from one sample sequenced in a study of regulatory T cells in long-lasting Graves disease. The time point is: persistent/refractory GD, antithyroid drugs over 5 years with positive TRAb. From PBMCs, RNA was extracted and then used to make the TCR library. Arm-PCR with iRepertoire HTBI primers amplified the CDR3 regions for these TCR beta libraries. MiXCR, run by TCRdb on the multiplex PCR reads, gives a single entry per CDR3 protein. The data show around 500,000 distinct CDR3 sequences, with 20% to 25% seen just once and 7% to 10% held by the top ten. Sample: peripheral blood mononuclear cells (PBMCs), taken when the disease was refractory, from a patient treated with antithyroid drugs. The source is a female donor with Graves disease.

This clonotype was detected only a few times. This chain connects TRBV27 to TRBJ2-5; 12 nucleotides match TRBD2. Germline values: CDR1 MNHEY, CDR2 SMNVEV (reference sequence). V trimming: 6 bases; J trimming: 0 bases; junction bases outside the gene matches: 2. CDR3 length equals 15 residues. CDR3 DNA: TGTGCCAGCAGAAGACTAGCGGGGGACCAAGAGACCCAGTACTTC. Its protein product is CASRRLAGDQETQYF.

This clonotype was seen repeatedly, ten times or more. This chain joins TRBV27 and TRBJ2-5; 9 bases align to TRBD2. The CDR3 is 14 residues long. Germline CDR1 reads MNHEY; CDR2 reads SMNVEV (reference sequence). With V trimmed by 6 bases and J by 4 bases, 6 bases remained unmatched. The DNA for the CDR3 is TGTGCCAGCAGCGACCAAGCGGGAGGAGAGACCCAGTACTTC. Its translation: CASSDQAGGETQYF.

This clonotype was detected ten times or more. The CDR3 nucleotides are TGTGCCAGCAGGGACGGAACCTCCTACGAGCAGTACTTC. Translating gives CASRDGTSYEQYF. The chain links TRBV3-1 to TRBJ2-7; no firm D call. V lost 6 bases and J 0 bases, leaving 9 bases between the germline ends. Germline V gene lookup returns CDR1 LGHDT and CDR2 YNNKEL (reference sequence). The CDR3 consists of 13 residues.

This clonotype was detected a few times. The chain joins TRBV7-2 to TRBJ2-5; tentatively, D is TRBD1 (5 bases). The length of the CDR3 is 14 residues. V lost 6 bases, J lost 3 bases, and 14 bases lay in between. Per the germline V gene, CDR1 is SGHTA and CDR2 is FQGNSA. The CDR3 is CASSRQTVKETQYF. The CDR3 DNA is TGTGCCAGCAGTAGACAGACAGTTAAAGAGACCCAGTACTTC.

J is TRBJ2-7 and V is TRBV20-1; 11 bases agree with TRBD2. V lost 7 bases, J lost 4 bases, and 6 bases stayed unmatched. Germline values: CDR1 DFQATT, CDR2 SNEGSKA (reference sequence). The CDR3 sequence is 13 residues long. The DNA for the CDR3 is TGCAGTGGGATAGCGGGAGGGCCGTACGAGCAGTACTTC. This codes for CSGIAGGPYEQYF.

Points on this clonotype: The junction departs from the called germline gene at one end, perhaps through a read error. V usage is TRBV14 and J usage is TRBJ2-1; 8 bases line up with TRBD1. Germline V gene data show CDR1 as SGHDN and CDR2 as FVKESK. CDR3 size: 13 residues. The CDR3 region has the DNA TGTGCCACCATGGACAGGGCACACAATGGGCAGTTCTTC. Encoded protein: CATMDRAHNGQFF.

A remark on this clonotype: A junction boundary mismatches the germline segment, possibly from a read error. V gene TRBV6-4 combines with J gene TRBJ1-5; 10 nucleotides match TRBD1. The CDR3 runs 16 residues. Per germline, CDR1 MRHNA and CDR2 SNTAGT. CDR3 DNA sequence: TGTGCCAGCAGCCGCGGGACAGGGGTAAGGGATCAGCCCCAGCGTTTT. Protein: CASSRGTGVRDQPQRF.

This clonotype was counted at least ten times. The chain carries TRBV5-1 and TRBJ1-2; TRBD1 is a possible D gene (6 bases). This CDR3 contains 13 residues. V was trimmed by 4 bases and J by 7 bases, leaving 14 bases between them. Germline values: CDR1 SGHRS, CDR2 YFSETQ. This CDR3 reads CASSPVGGAGYTF. The CDR3 nucleotides are TGCGCCAGCAGCCCGGTTGGGGGGGCTGGCTACACCTTC.

This sequence joins TRBV12-3 or TRBV12-4 and TRBJ2-2, with D tentatively TRBD2 (5 bases). V lost 6 bases and J 6 bases, leaving 14 bases between the germline ends. There are 14 residues in the CDR3. The CDR3 DNA reads TGTGCCAGCAGGAGCCTAGGGAGCGCCGGGGAGCTGTTTTTT. It yields the protein CASRSLGSAGELFF.

This clonotype showed up many times. This sequence joins TRBV30 and TRBJ1-5; D is unresolved. Germline V gene sequence: CDR1 GTSNPN, CDR2 SVGIG (reference sequence). Deletions cut 0 bases from V and 4 bases from J, with 13 bases between. CDR3 length: 15 amino acids. The CDR3 nucleotides are TGTGCCTGGAGTGTATCCAGCTCCGCAAATCAGCCCCAGCATTTT. It is translated as CAWSVSSSANQPQHF.

This clonotype showed up just a few times. DNA for the CDR3: TGTGCCAGCTCTAGCGGGTGGTCTTACGAGCAGTACTTC. This codes for CASSSGWSYEQYF. The rearrangement joins TRBV19 to TRBJ2-7; 8 nucleotides line up with TRBD2. V lost 9 bases and J lost 4; bases outside the gene matches: 8. Germline CDR1 and CDR2: LNHDA and SQIVND (reference sequence). The CDR3 runs to 13 residues. The full variable domain, rest sourced from reference TRBV19 and TRBJ2-7, is DGGITQSPKYLFRKEGQNVTLSCEQNLNHDAMYWYRQDPGQGLRLIYYSQIVNDFQKGDIAEGYSVSREKKESFPLTVTSAQKNPTAFYLCASSSGWSYEQYFGPGTRLTVT.

Note on this clonotype: Its ends do not fully match the called genes, so a read error is possible. This chain links TRBV9 with TRBJ2-6; D is possibly TRBD1 or TRBD2 (5 bases each). The CDR3 sequence is 15 residues long. Germline CDR1 SGDLS, CDR2 YYNGEE. The CDR3 nucleotides read TGTGCCAGCAGCCCGAGGGACCGTGGAGCCAACGTCCTGTCTTTC. Translating gives CASSPRDRGANVLSF.

The table lists this clonotype with many counts. The chain employs TRBV6-1 and TRBJ1-5, with TRBD1 matching over 12 bases. V was clipped by 6 bases and J by 6 bases; unmatched bases: 3. CDR3 size: 14 residues. In germline, CDR1 is MNHNS, CDR2 SASEGT. CDR3 protein: CASRGQGAGQPQHF. The CDR3 DNA sequence: TGTGCCAGCAGGGGACAGGGGGCCGGTCAGCCCCAGCATTTT.

This clonotype was observed a handful of times. The V gene is TRBV4-2, the J gene TRBJ1-1, with D hard to call. The germline CDR1 and CDR2 sequences are LGHNA and YNFKEQ. With 1 base removed from V and 1 base from J, the gap between germline ends came to 7 bases. The CDR3 sequence is 14 residues long. The CDR3 DNA sequence: TGTGCCAGCAGCCAAGGGTACAGGAACACTGAAGCTTTCTTT. It is translated as CASSQGYRNTEAFF.

Notes on this clonotype: This sequence may be a read error, since a much larger clone differs from it by one base. This chain links TRBV10-3 with TRBJ2-7, with a tentative D call TRBD1 (6 bases). The CDR3 has 15 residues. Germline CDR1 reads ENHRY; CDR2 reads SYGVKD. CDR3 sequence (DNA): TGTGCCATCAGTGAGTCAGGACAGTCCTCCTACGGGCAGTACTTC. It translates to CAISESGQSSYGQYF.

This clonotype turned up a few times. The CDR3 coding sequence is TGCAGTGCTTCGACAGATACGCAGTATTTT. Protein sequence: CSASTDTQYF. V gene TRBV20-1 combines with J gene TRBJ2-3; D gene ambiguous. Germline V gives CDR1 DFQATT, CDR2 SNEGSKA (reference sequence). This CDR3 is built from 10 residues. Trimming shortened V by 5 bases and J by 3 bases, and 3 bases separated the two germline ends.

This clonotype was counted many times. This chain uses TRBV30 with TRBJ2-2; D is unresolved. Trimming shortened V by 2 bases and J by 1 base, and 5 bases separated the two germline ends. The germline V gene has CDR1 GTSNPN and CDR2 SVGIG (reference sequence). The CDR3 loop spans 13 amino acids. In DNA, the CDR3 is TGTGCCTGGAGTCCAATGAACACCGGGGAGCTGTTTTTT. Translating it yields CAWSPMNTGELFF.

V and J are TRBV2 and TRBJ2-1; 9 bases agree with TRBD2. V shed 10 bases, J shed 9 bases, and the junction held 19 bases outside the gene matches. The CDR3 is 16 amino acids. Germline values: CDR1 SNHLY, CDR2 FYNNEI. The CDR3 DNA follows: TGTGCCACCCCAGGGACTAGCTTACTCATAGGCACTGAGCAGTTCTTC. Its protein is CATPGTSLLIGTEQFF. Looking up the rest from reference TRBV2 and TRBJ2-1 gives the full variable domain: EPEVTQTPSHQVTQMGQEVILRCVPISNHLYFYWYRQILGQKVEFLVSFYNNEISEKSEIFDDQFSVERPDGSNFTLKIRSTKLEDSAMYFCATPGTSLLIGTEQFFGPGTRLTVL.

The rearrangement uses TRBV5-1 and TRBJ2-2; D is unclear. The ends were cut back, 1 base at V and 1 base at J, with 8 bases in the middle. Germline V gene data show CDR1 as SGHRS and CDR2 as YFSETQ. This CDR3 has 15 residues. The CDR3 DNA is TGCGCCAGCAGCTTGCTGGGAAAGAACACCGGGGAGCTGTTTTTT. Residues: CASSLLGKNTGELFF. Full variable domain (outside the CDR3, taken from reference TRBV5-1 and TRBJ2-2): KAGVTQTPRYLIKTRGQQVTLSCSPISGHRSVSWYQQTPGQGLQFLFEYFSETQRNKGNFPGRFSGRQFSNSRSEMNVSTLELGDSALYLCASSLLGKNTGELFFGEGSRLTVL.

The table lists this clonotype with many counts. The rearrangement uses TRBV12-3 or TRBV12-4 and TRBJ1-2; perhaps TRBD1 as D (5 bases). V was cut by 7 bases and J by 0 bases, with 9 bases left in between. The CDR3 length is 13 residues. The CDR3 DNA reads as TGTGCCAGCAAGGGGCGAACTAACTATGGCTACACCTTC. Its translation is CASKGRTNYGYTF.

The V and J genes are TRBV3-1 and TRBJ2-7, with D hard to call. The V gene's germline CDR1 is LGHDT and CDR2 YNNKEL (reference sequence). V dropped 1 base and J dropped 5 bases, with 15 bases sitting between them. This CDR3 contains 15 residues. For the CDR3, the DNA is TGTGCCAGCAGCCAAGCCGCTGGGGTAATAAACGAGCAGTACTTC. Its translation is CASSQAAGVINEQYF.

J is TRBJ2-5 and V is TRBV25-1; D possibly matches TRBD1 or TRBD2 (5 bases each). Germline CDR1 and CDR2: MGHDK and SYGVNS. The CDR3 is 14 residues long. V was cut by 3 bases and J by 7 bases, with 15 bases left in between. The CDR3 region has the DNA TGTGCCAGCAGTGATATTGGCCCTGGGGGGACCCAGTACTTC. Translation gives CASSDIGPGGTQYF.

This clonotype has at least ten counts. This sequence joins TRBV28 and TRBJ1-5, with 8 positions matching TRBD1. There are 15 residues in the CDR3. After removal of 3 bases from V and 4 bases from J, the junction contained 5 bases not matched to a gene. The germline V gene has CDR1 MDHEN and CDR2 SYDVKM. This CDR3 is CASSFSRGHNQPQHF. The CDR3 bases are TGTGCCAGCAGTTTTTCCAGGGGGCATAATCAGCCCCAGCATTTT.

This clonotype was detected a few times. The V gene is TRBV25-1, the J gene TRBJ1-5; perhaps TRBD1 as D (5 bases). Germline values: CDR1 MGHDK, CDR2 SYGVNS. The V gene lost 0 bases and the J gene lost 6 bases, with 9 bases spanning the gap. The CDR3 is 14 residues long. The CDR3 sequence is CASSEYGGGQPQHF. The DNA for the CDR3 is TGTGCCAGCAGTGAATATGGCGGGGGTCAGCCCCAGCATTTT. Full variable domain (remainder filled in from reference TRBV25-1 and TRBJ1-5): EADIYQTPRYLVIGTGKKITLECSQTMGHDKMYWYQQDPGMELHLIHYSYGVNSTEKGDLSSESTVSRIRTEHFPLTLESARPSHTSQYLCASSEYGGGQPQHFGDGTRLSIL.